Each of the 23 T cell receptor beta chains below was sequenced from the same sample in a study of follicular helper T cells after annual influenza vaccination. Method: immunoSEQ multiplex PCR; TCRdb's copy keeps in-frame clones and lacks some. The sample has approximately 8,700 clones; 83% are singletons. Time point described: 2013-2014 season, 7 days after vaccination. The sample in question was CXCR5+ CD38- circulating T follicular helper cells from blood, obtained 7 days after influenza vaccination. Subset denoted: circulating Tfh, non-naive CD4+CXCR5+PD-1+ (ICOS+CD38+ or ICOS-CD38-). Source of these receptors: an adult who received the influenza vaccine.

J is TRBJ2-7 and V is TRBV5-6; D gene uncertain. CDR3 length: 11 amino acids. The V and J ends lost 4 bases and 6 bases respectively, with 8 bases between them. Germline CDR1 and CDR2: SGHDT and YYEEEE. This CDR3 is CASSRASEQYF. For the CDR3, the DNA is TGTGCCAGCAGCCGTGCGAGCGAGCAGTACTTC.

CDR3: CASARQGYEKLFF. The CDR3 nucleotides read TGTGCCAGCGCCAGACAGGGATATGAAAAACTGTTTTTT. V gene TRBV6-5 combines with J gene TRBJ1-4, with 7 positions matching TRBD1. The germline CDR1 and CDR2 sequences are MNHEY and SVGAGI. The V gene end was trimmed by 8 bases and the J gene end by 6 bases; junction bases not matched to a gene: 6. This CDR3 contains 13 residues.

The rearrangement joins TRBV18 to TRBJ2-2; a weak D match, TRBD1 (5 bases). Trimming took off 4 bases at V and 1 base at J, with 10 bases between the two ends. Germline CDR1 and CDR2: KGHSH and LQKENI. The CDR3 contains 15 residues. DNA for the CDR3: TGTGCCAGCTCACTTCAAGGACAGAACACCGGGGAGCTGTTTTTT. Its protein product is CASSLQGQNTGELFF.

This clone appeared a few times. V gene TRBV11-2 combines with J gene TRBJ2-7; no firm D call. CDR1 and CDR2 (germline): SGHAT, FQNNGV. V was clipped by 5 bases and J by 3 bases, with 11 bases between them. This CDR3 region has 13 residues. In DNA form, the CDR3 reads TGTGCCAGCAGCCGACCGACCATCTACGAGCAGTACTTC. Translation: CASSRPTIYEQYF.

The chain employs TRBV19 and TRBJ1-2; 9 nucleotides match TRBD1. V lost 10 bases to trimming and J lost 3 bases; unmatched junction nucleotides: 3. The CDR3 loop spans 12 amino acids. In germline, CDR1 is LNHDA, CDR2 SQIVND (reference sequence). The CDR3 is CATRDRDYGYTF. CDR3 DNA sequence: TGTGCCACCCGGGACAGGGACTATGGCTACACCTTC.

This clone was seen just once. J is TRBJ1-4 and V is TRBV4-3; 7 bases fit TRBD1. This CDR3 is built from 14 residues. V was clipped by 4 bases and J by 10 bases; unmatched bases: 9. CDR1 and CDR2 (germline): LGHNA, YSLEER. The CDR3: CASSPNRGRGKLFF. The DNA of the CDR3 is TGCGCCAGCAGCCCCAACAGGGGTAGAGGAAAACTGTTTTTT.

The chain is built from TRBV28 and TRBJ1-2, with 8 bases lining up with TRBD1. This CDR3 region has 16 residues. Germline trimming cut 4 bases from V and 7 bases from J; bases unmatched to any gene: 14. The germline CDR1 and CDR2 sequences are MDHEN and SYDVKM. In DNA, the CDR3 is TGTGCCAGCAGTTCGGCGGACAGGGTGATTGCAGGTGGCTACACCTTC. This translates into CASSSADRVIAGGYTF.

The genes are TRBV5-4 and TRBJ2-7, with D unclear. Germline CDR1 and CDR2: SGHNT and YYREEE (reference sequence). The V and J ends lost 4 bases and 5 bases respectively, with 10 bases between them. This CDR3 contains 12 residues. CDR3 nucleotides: TGTGCCAGCAGCCGAGACCAAAACGAGCAGTACTTC. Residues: CASSRDQNEQYF. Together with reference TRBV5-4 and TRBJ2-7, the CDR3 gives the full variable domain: ETGVTQSPTHLIKTRGQQVTLRCSSQSGHNTVSWYQQALGQGPQFIFQYYREEENGRGNFPPRFSGLQFPNYSSELNVNALELDDSALYLCASSRDQNEQYFGPGTRLTVT.

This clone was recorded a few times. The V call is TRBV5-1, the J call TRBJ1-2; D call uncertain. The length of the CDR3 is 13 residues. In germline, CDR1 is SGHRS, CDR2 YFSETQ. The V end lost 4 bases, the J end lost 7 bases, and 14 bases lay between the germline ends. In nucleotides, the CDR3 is TGCGCCAGCAGCGAGATGACACAAGGTGGCTACACCTTC. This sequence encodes CASSEMTQGGYTF.

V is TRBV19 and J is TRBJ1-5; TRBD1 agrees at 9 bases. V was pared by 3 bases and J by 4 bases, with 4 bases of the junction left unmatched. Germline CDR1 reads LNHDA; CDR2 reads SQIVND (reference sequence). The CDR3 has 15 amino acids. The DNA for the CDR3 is TGTGCCAGTAGTATCTCCGGGACAGGGAATCAGCCCCAGCATTTT. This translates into CASSISGTGNQPQHF.

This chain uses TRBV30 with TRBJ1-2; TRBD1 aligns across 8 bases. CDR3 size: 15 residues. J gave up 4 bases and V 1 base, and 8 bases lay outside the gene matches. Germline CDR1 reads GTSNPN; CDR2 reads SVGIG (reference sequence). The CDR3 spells CAWSGTGYQGYGYTF. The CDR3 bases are TGTGCCTGGAGTGGGACAGGGTATCAGGGCTATGGCTACACCTTC.

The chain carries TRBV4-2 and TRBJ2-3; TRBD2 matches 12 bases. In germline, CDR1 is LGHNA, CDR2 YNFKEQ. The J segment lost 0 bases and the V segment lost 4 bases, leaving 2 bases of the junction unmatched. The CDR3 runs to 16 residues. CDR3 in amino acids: CASSLGTSGSTDTQYF. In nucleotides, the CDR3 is TGTGCCAGCAGCCTCGGGACTAGCGGGAGCACAGATACGCAGTATTTT.

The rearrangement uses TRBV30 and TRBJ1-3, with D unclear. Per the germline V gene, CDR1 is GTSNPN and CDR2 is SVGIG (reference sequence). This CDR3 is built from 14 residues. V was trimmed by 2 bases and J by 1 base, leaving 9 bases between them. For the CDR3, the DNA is TGTGCCTGGAGTCCTCCGTGGTCTGGAAACACCATATATTTT. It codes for CAWSPPWSGNTIYF. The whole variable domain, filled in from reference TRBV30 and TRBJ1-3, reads SQTIHQWPATLVQPVGSPLSLECTVEGTSNPNLYWYRQAAGRGLQLLFYSVGIGQISSEVPQNLSASRPQDRQFILSSKKLLLSDSGFYLCAWSPPWSGNTIYFGEGSWLTVV.

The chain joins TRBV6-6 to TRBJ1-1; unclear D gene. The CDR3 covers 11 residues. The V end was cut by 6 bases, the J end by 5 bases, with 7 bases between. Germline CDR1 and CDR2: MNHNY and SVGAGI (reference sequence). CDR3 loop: CASRKETEAFF. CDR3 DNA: TGTGCCAGCAGAAAAGAAACTGAAGCTTTCTTT.

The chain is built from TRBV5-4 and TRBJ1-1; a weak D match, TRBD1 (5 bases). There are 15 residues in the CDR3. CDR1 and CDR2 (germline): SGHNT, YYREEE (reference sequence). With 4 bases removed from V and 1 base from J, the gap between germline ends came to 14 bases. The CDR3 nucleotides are TGTGCCAGCAGCCCAGGGTTTGCTCAGAACACTGAAGCTTTCTTT. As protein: CASSPGFAQNTEAFF.

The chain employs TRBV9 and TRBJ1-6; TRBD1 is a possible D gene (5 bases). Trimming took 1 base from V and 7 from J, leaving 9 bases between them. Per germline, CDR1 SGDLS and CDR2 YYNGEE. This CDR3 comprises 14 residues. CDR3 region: CASSVTGENSPLHF. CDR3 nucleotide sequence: TGTGCCAGCAGCGTAACAGGCGAAAATTCACCCCTCCACTTT.

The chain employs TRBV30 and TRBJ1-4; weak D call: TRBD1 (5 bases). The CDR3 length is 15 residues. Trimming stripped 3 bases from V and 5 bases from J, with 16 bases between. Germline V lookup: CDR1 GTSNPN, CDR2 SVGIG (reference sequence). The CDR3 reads CAWSPRRGRNEKLFF. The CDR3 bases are TGTGCCTGGAGCCCCCGACGGGGCAGGAATGAAAAACTGTTTTTT.

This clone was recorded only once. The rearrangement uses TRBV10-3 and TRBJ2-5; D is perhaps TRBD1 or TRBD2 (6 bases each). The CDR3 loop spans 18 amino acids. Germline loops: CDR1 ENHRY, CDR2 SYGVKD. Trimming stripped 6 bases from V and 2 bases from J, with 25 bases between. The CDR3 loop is CAIRGDKGRTGEQETQYF. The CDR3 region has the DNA TGTGCCATCAGGGGGGACAAGGGCAGAACGGGAGAACAAGAGACCCAGTACTTC.

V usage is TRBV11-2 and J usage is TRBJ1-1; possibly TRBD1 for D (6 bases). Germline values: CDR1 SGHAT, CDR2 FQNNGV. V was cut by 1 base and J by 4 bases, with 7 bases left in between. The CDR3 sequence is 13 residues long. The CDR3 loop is CASSLARGTEAFF. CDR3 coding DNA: TGTGCCAGCAGCTTAGCCAGGGGCACTGAAGCTTTCTTT.

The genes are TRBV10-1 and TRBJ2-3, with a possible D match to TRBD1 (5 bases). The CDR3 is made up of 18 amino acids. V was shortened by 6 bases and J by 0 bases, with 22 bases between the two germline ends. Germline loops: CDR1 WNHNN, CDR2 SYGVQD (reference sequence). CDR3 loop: CASSLTATSETSTDTQYF. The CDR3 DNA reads TGCGCCAGCAGCCTGACAGCAACGAGCGAGACTAGCACAGATACGCAGTATTTT.

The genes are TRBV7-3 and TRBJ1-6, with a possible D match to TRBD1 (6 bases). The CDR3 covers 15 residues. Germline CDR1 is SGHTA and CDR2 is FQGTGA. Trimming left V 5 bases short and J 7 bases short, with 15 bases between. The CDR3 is CASSPRGDKNSPLHF. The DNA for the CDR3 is TGTGCCAGCAGCCCAAGGGGGGACAAAAATTCACCCCTCCACTTT. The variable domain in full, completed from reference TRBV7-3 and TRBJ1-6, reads GAGVSQTPSNKVTEKGKYVELRCDPISGHTALYWYRQSLGQGPEFLIYFQGTGAADDSGLPNDRFFAVRPEGSVSTLKIQRTERGDSAVYLCASSPRGDKNSPLHFGNGTRLTVT.

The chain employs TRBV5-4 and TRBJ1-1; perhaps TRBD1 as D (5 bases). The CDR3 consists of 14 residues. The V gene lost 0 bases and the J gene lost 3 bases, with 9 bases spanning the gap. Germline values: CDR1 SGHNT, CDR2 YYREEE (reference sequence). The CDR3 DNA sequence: TGTGCCAGCAGCTTGGATCGGGGCGACACTGAAGCTTTCTTT. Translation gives CASSLDRGDTEAFF.

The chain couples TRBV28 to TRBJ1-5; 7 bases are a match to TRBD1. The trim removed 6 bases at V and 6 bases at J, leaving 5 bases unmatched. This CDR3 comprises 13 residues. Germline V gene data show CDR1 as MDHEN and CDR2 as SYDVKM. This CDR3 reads CASRETGSQPQHF. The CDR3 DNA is TGTGCCAGCAGGGAGACAGGGAGTCAGCCCCAGCATTTT.